A selection of T cell receptor beta chains follows, all from one sample in a study of T cells in Graves' hyperthyroidism and ophthalmopathy. MiXCR was run by TCRdb on the multiplex PCR reads, yielding one entry per CDR3 protein. The table lists 300,000 or so distinct CDR3 sequences, roughly 21% of them singletons. Sequencing was carried out using blood. The receptors originated from a woman in her fifties or sixties with Graves' hyperthyroidism. The CDR3 runs from the conserved cysteine through the conserved F or W. A D gene is named only where the DNA matches it firmly. Clone size is given for some rows only: seen once, a few or many times, or a class if the clone is expanded.

once | TRBD2 | TRBJ2-1 | TRBV9 | CASSQPGLAGGPKPYDEQFF | TGTGCCAGCAGCCAGCCGGGACTAGCGGGAGGGCCAAAACCCTACGATGAGCAGTTCTTC
few | - | TRBJ1-3 | TRBV9 | CASSVASLVMGNTIYF | TGTGCCAGCAGCGTAGCTAGTCTTGTGATGGGAAACACCATATATTTT
many | TRBD2 | TRBJ2-7 | TRBV11-2 | CASTQRASGGWSSYEQYF | TGTGCCAGCACCCAGAGGGCTAGCGGGGGTTGGAGCTCCTACGAGCAGTACTTC
many | - | TRBJ1-1 | TRBV3-1 | CASSQVGGGNTEAFF | TGTGCCAGCAGCCAAGTAGGAGGTGGTAACACTGAAGCTTTCTTT
many | - | TRBJ2-7 | TRBV15 | CATSREVARGSEQYF | TGTGCCACCAGCAGAGAGGTAGCACGAGGGAGCGAGCAGTACTTC
- | TRBD2 | TRBJ2-3 | TRBV7-8 | CASSLAGGFKTSTDTQYF | TGTGCCAGCAGCTTGGCGGGGGGGTTTAAAACTAGCACAGATACGCAGTATTTT
- | - | TRBJ2-1 | TRBV9 | CASSVGLLSPGSYNEQLF | TGTGCCAGCAGCGTAGGATTGCTGTCCCCGGGCTCCTACAATGAGCAGCTCTTC
many | TRBD1 | TRBJ1-6 | TRBV5-1 | CASSPGDRGTNSPLHF | TGCGCCAGCAGCCCGGGGGACAGGGGAACAAATTCACCCCTCCACTTT
many | - | TRBJ2-7 | TRBV27 | CASSLIELSYEQYF | TGTGCCAGCAGTTTAATTGAGCTGAGCTACGAGCAGTACTTC
many | TRBD1 | TRBJ1-1 | TRBV12-3/TRBV12-4 | CASRHEGQVNTEAFF | TGTGCCAGCAGACACGAGGGACAGGTGAACACTGAAGCTTTCTTT
many | - | TRBJ2-3 | TRBV2 | CASGPEVATDTQYF | TGTGCCAGCGGCCCAGAGGTCGCCACAGATACGCAGTATTTT
few | TRBD1 | TRBJ2-2 | TRBV15 | CATSREGTGENTGELFF | TGTGCCACCAGCAGAGAAGGGACAGGGGAAAACACCGGGGAGCTGTTTTTT
many | - | TRBJ2-7 | TRBV5-1 | CASSLRGVHEQYF | TGCGCCAGCAGCTTAAGAGGGGTCCACGAGCAGTACTTC
many | - | TRBJ1-4 | TRBV7-2 | CASSPGRMTEKLFF | TGTGCCAGCAGCCCTGGACGGATGACCGAAAAACTGTTTTTT
- | TRBD2 | TRBJ2-3 | TRBV7-9 | CASSTTSGRSVDTQYF | TGTGCCAGCAGCACTACTAGCGGGAGGTCAGTAGATACGCAGTATTTT
many | TRBD2 | TRBJ2-7 | TRBV11-1 | CASSPGTSGRQYF | TGTGCCAGCAGCCCCGGGACTAGCGGAAGGCAGTACTTC
few | TRBD1 | TRBJ2-7 | TRBV7-2 | CASTPGQGADFGYEQYF | TGTGCCAGCACTCCGGGACAGGGGGCTGATTTTGGGTACGAGCAGTACTTC
few | TRBD1 | TRBJ1-1 | TRBV24-1 | CATSDLRWDRANTEAFF | TGTGCCACCAGTGATTTGCGTTGGGACAGGGCGAACACTGAAGCTTTCTTT
- | - | TRBJ1-1 | TRBV12-3/TRBV12-4 | CASSGTPYRAFF | TGTGCCAGCAGTGGGACGCCGTATAGAGCTTTCTTT
- | TRBD1 | TRBJ1-5 | TRBV19 | CASTDRGEPQHF | TGTGCCAGTACGGACAGGGGTGAGCCCCAGCATTTT
many | TRBD2 | TRBJ2-7 | TRBV20-1 | CSAGPGTSWPGEQYF | TGCAGTGCTGGACCTGGGACTAGTTGGCCGGGCGAGCAGTACTTC
many | - | TRBJ1-5 | TRBV24-1 | CATSDPLYSNQPQHF | TGTGCCACCAGTGACCCGCTGTATAGCAATCAGCCCCAGCATTTT
few | - | TRBJ2-1 | TRBV28 | CASTFLREEEEQFF | TGTGCCAGCACCTTCCTAAGGGAGGAGGAGGAGCAGTTCTTC
many | - | TRBJ2-1 | TRBV7-2 | CASSSGTHDNEQFF | TGTGCCAGCAGCTCCGGGACACATGACAATGAGCAGTTCTTC
- | TRBD1 | TRBJ2-5 | TRBV5-5 | CASSLEFSGQPRNF | TGTGCCAGCAGCTTGGAATTTTCGGGACAGCCTCGTAACTTC
many | - | TRBJ2-2 | TRBV30 | CAWSAENTGELFF | TGTGCCTGGAGTGCAGAGAACACCGGGGAGCTGTTTTTT
few | TRBD1 | TRBJ2-7 | TRBV18 | CASSPGTDIGEQYF | TGTGCCAGCTCACCAGGGACAGATATAGGGGAGCAGTACTTC
many | - | TRBJ2-7 | TRBV19 | CASKFAGTNEQYF | TGTGCCAGTAAGTTCGCAGGGACGAACGAGCAGTACTTC
- | - | TRBJ1-1 | TRBV11-2 | CASTPIREGGNTEAFF | TGTGCCAGCACCCCTATCAGGGAGGGGGGGAACACTGAAGCTTTCTTT
- | TRBD2 | TRBJ2-7 | TRBV5-1 | CASSPTGTSGGYEQYF | TGCGCCAGCAGTCCTACCGGGACTAGCGGGGGGTACGAGCAGTACTTC
- | TRBD1 | TRBJ2-1 | TRBV5-1 | CASSGDRGENEQFF | TGCGCCAGCAGCGGGGACAGGGGCGAGAATGAGCAGTTCTTC
many | - | TRBJ2-7 | TRBV28 | CASRRTTGEQYF | TGTGCCAGCAGGCGGACAACTGGCGAGCAGTACTTC
many | - | TRBJ1-1 | TRBV9 | CASSVAAVRGYTEAFF | TGTGCCAGCAGCGTAGCTGCCGTGAGGGGGTACACTGAAGCTTTCTTT
- | - | TRBJ2-3 | TRBV24-1 | CATSSRSGNPDTQYF | TGTGCCACCAGCTCTAGGTCAGGAAACCCAGATACGCAGTATTTT
- | TRBD2 | TRBJ2-1 | TRBV12-3/TRBV12-4 | CASSRGLAGGSSYNEQFF | TGTGCCAGCAGTAGGGGACTAGCGGGGGGGAGCTCCTACAATGAGCAGTTCTTC
- | TRBD2 | TRBJ2-5 | TRBV20-1 | CSASSSGGNQETQYF | TGCAGTGCTAGTTCTAGCGGGGGGAACCAAGAGACCCAGTACTTC
- | TRBD1 | TRBJ2-3 | TRBV5-1 | CASSLRTGSTDTQYF | TGCGCCAGCAGCTTAAGGACAGGGTCCACAGATACGCAGTATTTT
many | - | TRBJ2-5 | TRBV24-1 | CATSLSGGGAQETQYF | TGTGCCACCAGCCTATCTGGGGGGGGGGCACAAGAGACCCAGTACTTC
many | - | TRBJ2-1 | TRBV4-2 | CASSQVMSSYNEQFF | TGTGCCAGCAGCCAGGTCATGAGCTCCTACAATGAGCAGTTCTTC
- | - | TRBJ1-1 | TRBV11-2 | CASSREANTEAFF | TGTGCCAGCAGCCGCGAAGCGAACACTGAAGCTTTCTTT
many | - | TRBJ2-7 | TRBV27 | CASSDQMGSRLEEQYF | TGTGCCAGCTCCGACCAGATGGGGTCCCGCTTGGAAGAGCAGTACTTC
many | - | TRBJ2-5 | TRBV27 | CASSFSPHRETQYF | TGTGCCAGCAGTTTTTCCCCTCATCGGGAGACCCAGTACTTC
many | TRBD2 | TRBJ2-1 | TRBV20-1 | CSAKPVGLAGNHNEQFF | TGCAGTGCTAAACCCGTTGGACTAGCGGGCAACCACAATGAGCAGTTCTTC
many | - | TRBJ2-3 | TRBV5-1 | CASSLVSLSTDTQYF | TGCGCCAGCAGCTTAGTCAGTCTTAGCACAGATACGCAGTATTTT
many | - | TRBJ1-1 | TRBV27 | CASSLFGEAFF | TGTGCCAGCAGTTTATTCGGAGAAGCTTTCTTT
- | - | TRBJ2-6 | TRBV2 | CASSESGANVLTF | TGTGCCAGCAGTGAATCTGGGGCCAACGTCCTGACTTTC
- | - | TRBJ2-7 | TRBV20-1 | CSANRPPVYEQYF | TGCAGCGCTAATCGGCCTCCCGTCTACGAGCAGTACTTC
few | - | TRBJ1-2 | TRBV6-1 | CASRRDSNYGYTF | TGTGCCAGCAGGAGGGACTCTAACTATGGCTACACCTTC
many | TRBD2 | TRBJ2-2 | TRBV6-1 | CASSESHSSGVNTGELFF | TGTGCCAGCAGTGAATCTCATTCCAGCGGGGTAAACACCGGGGAGCTGTTTTTT
many | - | TRBJ1-1 | TRBV28 | CASSLGLTEAFF | TGTGCCAGCAGTTTGGGGCTCACTGAAGCTTTCTTT
many | TRBD1 | TRBJ2-2 | TRBV20-1 | CSAPPGTGKNTGELFF | TGCAGTGCACCTCCCGGGACAGGGAAGAACACCGGGGAGCTGTTTTTT
many | TRBD2 | TRBJ2-3 | TRBV30 | CAWRLLRGVAGEVDTQYF | TGTGCCTGGAGACTCCTACGGGGGGTAGCGGGAGAGGTGGATACGCAGTATTTT
few | - | TRBJ2-4 | TRBV9 | CASSSRTRSEAKNIQYF | TGTGCCAGCAGCTCCCGTACGAGATCCGAGGCCAAAAACATTCAGTACTTC
many | - | TRBJ1-1 | TRBV16 | CASSQRRNTEAFF | TGTGCCAGCAGCCAAAGAAGAAACACTGAAGCTTTCTTT
many | - | TRBJ2-2 | TRBV30 | CAWGKPGVGMSGELFF | TGTGCCTGGGGAAAACCCGGGGTTGGAATGTCCGGGGAGCTGTTTTTT